These 7 T cell receptor beta chains share one sample of origin, sequenced in a study of beta chain features in type 1 diabetes. Of the isolated RNA, all was reverse transcribed, and so the sequenced material was expressed TCRB transcripts. Assay used: immunoSEQ multiplex PCR; TCRdb lists only in-frame clones, some missing. The sample has 970,000 or so clones; roughly a sixth are singletons. The sequencing input was naive CD4+ T cells from blood. The receptors come from a woman in her late teens or twenties in good health.

There are a few counts of this clone. The chain links TRBV6-6 to TRBJ2-7; D is unclear. The CDR3 sequence is 13 residues long. Germline lookup yields CDR1 MNHNY and CDR2 SVGAGI (reference sequence). The V gene lost 0 bases and the J gene lost 3 bases, with 6 bases spanning the gap. As DNA, the CDR3 is TGTGCCAGCAGTTACTCAACGGACTACGAGCAGTACTTC. Its translation is CASSYSTDYEQYF.

The chain employs TRBV7-9 and TRBJ2-5, with D perhaps TRBD1 (6 bases). Germline assignment: CDR1 SEHNR and CDR2 FQNEAQ (reference sequence). Trimming stripped 4 bases from V and 5 bases from J, with 14 bases between. The CDR3 has 14 residues. As DNA, the CDR3 is TGTGCCAGCAGCTGGGGCAGGGGTCAGGAGACCCAGTACTTC. Its translation: CASSWGRGQETQYF.

This clone was seen a few times. The chain carries TRBV18 and TRBJ2-5; possibly TRBD2 for D (6 bases). Looked up from germline, CDR1 is KGHSH and CDR2 is LQKENI. The ends were cut back, 2 bases at V and 5 bases at J, with 6 bases in the middle. The CDR3 consists of 12 residues. The chain's CDR3 is CASSPAGETQYF. In DNA, the CDR3 is TGTGCCAGCTCACCAGCGGGGGAGACCCAGTACTTC.

The rearrangement uses TRBV28 and TRBJ2-1, with D hard to call. This CDR3 contains 14 residues. Germline V gives CDR1 MDHEN, CDR2 SYDVKM. The germline V and J ends were trimmed by 6 bases and 8 bases, with 17 bases remaining between them. The CDR3 region is CASSLRRALHEQFF. Here the CDR3 DNA reads TGTGCCAGCAGCTTACGGAGAGCTCTTCATGAGCAGTTCTTC.

This clone occurred a few times. This chain joins TRBV15 and TRBJ2-5, with D tentatively TRBD2 (5 bases). V was pared by 4 bases and J by 9 bases, with 15 bases between. There are 13 residues in the CDR3. The germline V gene encodes CDR1 LNHNV and CDR2 YYDKDF (reference sequence). The CDR3 protein is CATSTSSPGAQYF. The CDR3 DNA sequence: TGTGCCACCAGCACTTCATCCCCCGGGGCCCAGTACTTC.

The chain is built from TRBV2 and TRBJ2-2; D may be TRBD2 (6 bases). With 3 bases removed from V and 0 bases from J, the gap between germline ends came to 11 bases. Per germline, CDR1 SNHLY and CDR2 FYNNEI. The CDR3 runs 16 residues. The CDR3 DNA reads as TGTGCCAGCAGTGAGCTAGGCGGGACGAACACCGGGGAGCTGTTTTTT. It encodes CASSELGGTNTGELFF.

This clone was seen a few times. The rearrangement uses TRBV6-5 and TRBJ2-6; no clear D gene. Germline values: CDR1 MNHEY, CDR2 SVGAGI. The V gene lost 4 bases and the J gene lost 1 base, with 8 bases spanning the gap. There are 15 residues in the CDR3. The DNA of the CDR3 is TGTGCCAGCAGTTTCTCTGGATCTGGGGCCAACGTCCTGACTTTC. Its translation: CASSFSGSGANVLTF.